The sequence of this T cell receptor (beta chain) was determined in a study of blood T cell repertoires in COVID-19. Repertoires were generated with immunoSEQ multiplex PCR, while TCRdb's copy carries only in-frame clones and drops some. The sample gives 150,000 to 200,000 clones, about 74% of which show up once; 3% is in the top ten. The TCR sequence derives from a woman of 80 years or more with acute or convalescent COVID-19. What was sequenced was peripheral blood.

DNA for the CDR3: TGTGCCAGCATTCCGGGACAGGGGGCCCTCGAGCAGTACTTC. Translating gives CASIPGQGALEQYF. The genes are TRBV2 and TRBJ2-7; 12 positions match TRBD1. CDR1 and CDR2 (germline): SNHLY, FYNNEI. The ends lost 7 bases at V and 6 bases at J; junction bases unmatched: 7. The CDR3 is 14 residues long.